This record concerns one T cell receptor (beta chain) sequence. Its matching antigen is unknown. The CDR3 runs to 14 residues. Deletions cut 6 bases from V and 5 bases from J, with 14 bases between. In germline, CDR1 is MNHEY, CDR2 SVGAGI. This specimen belongs to a study of PD-1 blockade in mismatch repair-deficient tumors. Study findings and constraints: After pembrolizumab, tumor-resident clones rose rapidly, then generally contracted before radiologic responses.

Profiled with immunoSEQ multiplex PCR; TCRdb holds only in-frame clones, not every one. The table records fewer than 100,000 clones, 81% of them present only once. This rearrangement joins TRBV6-5 to TRBJ1-5; maybe TRBD1 (5 bases). Sequenced here: peripheral blood, sampled 12 weeks after starting pembrolizumab. The receptor was isolated from an adult with mismatch repair-deficient cancer. CDR3: CASRGQNLYQPQHF. As DNA, the CDR3 is TGTGCCAGCAGGGGGCAGAATCTTTATCAGCCCCAGCATTTT.